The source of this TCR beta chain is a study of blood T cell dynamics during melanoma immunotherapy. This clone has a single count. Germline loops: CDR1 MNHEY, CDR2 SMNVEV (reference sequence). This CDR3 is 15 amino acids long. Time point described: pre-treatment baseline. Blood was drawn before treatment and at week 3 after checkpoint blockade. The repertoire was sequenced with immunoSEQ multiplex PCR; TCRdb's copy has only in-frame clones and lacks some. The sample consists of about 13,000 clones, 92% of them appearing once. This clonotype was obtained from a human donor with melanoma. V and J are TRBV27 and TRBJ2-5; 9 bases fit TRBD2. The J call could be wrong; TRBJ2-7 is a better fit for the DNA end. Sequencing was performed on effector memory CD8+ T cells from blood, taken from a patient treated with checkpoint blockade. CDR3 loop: CASSGITSGFYEQYF. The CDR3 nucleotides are TGTGCCAGCAGTGGAATTACTAGCGGGTTTTACGAGCAGTACTTC.